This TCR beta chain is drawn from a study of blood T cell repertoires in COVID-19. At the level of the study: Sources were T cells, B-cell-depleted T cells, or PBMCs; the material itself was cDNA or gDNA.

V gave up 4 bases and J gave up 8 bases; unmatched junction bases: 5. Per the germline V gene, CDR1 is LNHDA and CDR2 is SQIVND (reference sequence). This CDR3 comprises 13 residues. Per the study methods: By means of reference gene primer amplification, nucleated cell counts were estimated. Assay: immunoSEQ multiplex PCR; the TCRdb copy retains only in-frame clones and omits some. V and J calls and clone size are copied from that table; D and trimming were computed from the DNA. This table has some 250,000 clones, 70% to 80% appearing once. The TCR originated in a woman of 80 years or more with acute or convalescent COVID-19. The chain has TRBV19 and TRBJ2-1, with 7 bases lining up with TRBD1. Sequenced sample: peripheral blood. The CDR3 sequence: CASSKTGIDEQFF. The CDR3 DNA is TGTGCCAGTAGTAAGACAGGGATAGATGAGCAGTTCTTC.